Listed below are T cell receptor beta chains from one sample, sequenced in a study of OX40 agonist ivuxolimab in advanced cancers. TCRdb's table, derived via immunoSEQ multiplex PCR, lists solely in-frame clones and lacks some. The sample comprises about 64,000 clones, around 90% of which are singletons, and roughly 3% rests with the top ten. Here the sequenced sample was CD4+ or CD8+ T cells sorted from blood, taken in a trial of the OX40 agonist ivuxolimab. The source of these receptors is an adult with an advanced solid tumor such as melanoma, head and neck, liver or kidney cancer. CDR3s include the opening cysteine and the closing phenylalanine or tryptophan. D genes are given only for firm matches. Rows may omit the clone size; those that give it use once, few, many or a size class.

>.|.|TRBV28|TRBJ2-7
TGTGCCAGCAGGGGAACAGAAGACTACGAGCAGTACTTC
CASRGTEDYEQYF
>.|TRBD1|TRBV10-3|TRBJ2-2
TGTGCCATCAGTGGGACAGGGGCGGTCGGGGAGCTGTTTTTT
CAISGTGAVGELFF
>once|.|TRBV28|TRBJ2-7
TGTGCCAGCAGTTTAGCGGAAGGGTACGAGCAGTACTTC
CASSLAEGYEQYF
>.|.|TRBV4-3|TRBJ2-1
TGCGCCAGCAGCCAAGACCGGGAGCGTCAGTTCTTC
CASSQDRERQFF
>once|TRBD2|TRBV19|TRBJ2-7
TGTGCCAGTAGTCCCCGACTAGCGGAGCCGTACGAGCAGTACTTC
CASSPRLAEPYEQYF
>.|.|TRBV9|TRBJ2-1
TGTGCCAGCAGCGTATCGGTGACAATGATGTATGAGCAGTTCTTC
CASSVSVTMMYEQFF
>.|.|TRBV10-2|TRBJ1-5
TGCGCCAGCAGTGAATTTCGGGAAAATCAGCCCCAGCATTTT
CASSEFRENQPQHF
>.|TRBD1|TRBV5-3|TRBJ2-1
TGTGCCAGAAGCTTGCGAGACAGGGGCAACAATGAGCAGTTCTTC
CARSLRDRGNNEQFF
>.|.|TRBV10-3|TRBJ1-2
TGTGCCATCAGTGCGCAGCATTCTAACTATGGCTACACCTTC
CAISAQHSNYGYTF
>.|.|TRBV19|TRBJ2-1
TGTGCCAGTAGTTCAGAGGGGACCTCCTACAATGAGCAGTTCTTC
CASSSEGTSYNEQFF
>once|.|TRBV7-2|TRBJ2-6
TGTGCCGTCTACGGCGGCAGACCCTCTGGGGCCAACGTCCTGACTTTC
CAVYGGRPSGANVLTF
>.|.|TRBV6-6|TRBJ2-7
TGTGCCAGCAGTGAGACGATGTACGAGCAGTACTTC
CASSETMYEQYF
>.|.|TRBV25-1|TRBJ1-5
TGTGCCAGCTCACGTGCGGAAGGTGTGGACAATCAGCCCCAGCATTTT
CASSRAEGVDNQPQHF
>once|.|TRBV7-8|TRBJ2-2
TGTGCCAGCAGCTTAGATCTGGGGCGGGCACGGGGCGGGGAGCTGTTTTTT
CASSLDLGRARGGELFF
>once|.|TRBV19|TRBJ1-1
TGTGCCAGTAGTATAGATCAGGTGGGGGACACTGAAGCTTTCTTT
CASSIDQVGDTEAFF
>once|.|TRBV2|TRBJ2-5
TGTGCCAGCAGCGCCTCCCAAGAGACCCAGTACTTC
CASSASQETQYF
>.|TRBD2|TRBV6-4|TRBJ2-1
TGTGCCAGCAGTGAAGCTAGCGGGAGGGCCATGGATGAGCAGTTCTTC
CASSEASGRAMDEQFF
>few|.|TRBV28|TRBJ2-2
TGTGCCAGCAGTTCCCCCGGACTAAACACCGGGGAGCTGTTTTTT
CASSSPGLNTGELFF
>.|.|TRBV30|TRBJ1-3
TGTGCCTGGAGTGGAGCCTCCTCTGGAAACACCATATATTTT
CAWSGASSGNTIYF
>.|TRBD2|TRBV7-9|TRBJ2-7
TGTGCCAGCAGCTTCCGGGACTACACCTACGAGCAGTACTTC
CASSFRDYTYEQYF
>.|TRBD1|TRBV30|TRBJ1-5
TGTGCCTGGAATTCCAGGGGGGATCAGCCCCAGCATTTT
CAWNSRGDQPQHF
>once|.|TRBV5-5|TRBJ1-3
TGTGCCAGCAGCTTATTTATAGGATCTGGAAACACCATATATTTT
CASSLFIGSGNTIYF
>.|.|TRBV7-8|TRBJ1-2
TGTGCCAGCAGCCTACGGGACAAGGAGACGTCGGGTGGCTACACCTTC
CASSLRDKETSGGYTF
>few|TRBD1|TRBV25-1|TRBJ1-5
TGTGCCAGCAGTCCCCGGACAGGGGATTATAGCAATCAGCCCCAGCATTTT
CASSPRTGDYSNQPQHF
>.|.|TRBV5-1|TRBJ2-7
TGCGCCAGCAGCTTGGGCGGAAGCTCCTACGAGCAGTACTTC
CASSLGGSSYEQYF
>.|.|TRBV6-1|TRBJ1-5
TGTGCCAGCAGGGGACGACAGAATCAGCCCCAGCATTTT
CASRGRQNQPQHF
>.|.|TRBV6-1|TRBJ2-3
TGTGCCAGCAGTGAGCCTACGCTGGGGGGTACGCAGTATTTT
CASSEPTLGGTQYF
>.|.|TRBV6-1|TRBJ2-7
TGTGCCAGCAGTGAAGGCGGGGCAGGGGGTTACGAGCAGTACTTC
CASSEGGAGGYEQYF
>.|.|TRBV5-1|TRBJ2-4
TGCGCCAGCAGCTTGGGCCTGGGGGGCGACATTCAGTACTTC
CASSLGLGGDIQYF
>.|TRBD2|TRBV9|TRBJ2-3
TGTGCCAGCAGCACCGGACTAGCGGCCACAGATACGCAGTATTTT
CASSTGLAATDTQYF
>.|.|TRBV2|TRBJ2-7
TGTGCCAGCAGTGAACGTGTTGTGGTCGGGACCCTAGGCGAGCAGTACTTC
CASSERVVVGTLGEQYF
>.|.|TRBV11-3|TRBJ2-1
TGTGCCAGCAGCTCCCAGCCAACTAGCCCGGGGGATGAGCAGTTCTTC
CASSSQPTSPGDEQFF
>.|TRBD2|TRBV28|TRBJ2-3
TGTGCCAGCATCGCGGGGGGGCAGGGGGTTTATAGCACAGATACGCAGTATTTT
CASIAGGQGVYSTDTQYF
>once|.|TRBV6-1|TRBJ1-5
TGTGCCAGCAGGGTGGCGAGGTATGATTACCAGCCCCAGCATTTT
CASRVARYDYQPQHF
>once|TRBD1|TRBV5-8|TRBJ1-1
TGTGCCAGCAGCCCGGACAGGGGGCGCCGAGTCACTGAAGCTTTCTTT
CASSPDRGRRVTEAFF
>once|.|TRBV6-5|TRBJ1-1
TGTGCCAGCAGTGGTCAAATGAACACTGAAGCTTTCTTT
CASSGQMNTEAFF
>.|.|TRBV14|TRBJ1-1
TGTGCCAGCAGCCCCAGGGCGGGGAACACTGAAGCTTTCTTT
CASSPRAGNTEAFF
>.|.|TRBV10-3|TRBJ2-1
TGTGCCATCAGTGAGTCGATGGCCCTCGGATTCTTC
CAISESMALGFF
>.|.|TRBV10-3|TRBJ2-2
TGTGCCATCTCGGGGGAAGCGGACACCGGGGAGCTGTTTTTT
CAISGEADTGELFF
>.|.|TRBV6-6|TRBJ2-5
TGTGCCAGCAGTTACAGTAGAAATGAAGAGACCCAGTACTTC
CASSYSRNEETQYF
>.|.|TRBV4-1|TRBJ2-7
TGCGCCAGCAGCCAAGGTGGGGGGACCTACGAGCAGTACTTC
CASSQGGGTYEQYF
>.|.|TRBV5-6|TRBJ2-5
TGTGCCAGCAGCTTGCTGGGGCAGGTAGTAGAGACCCAGTACTTC
CASSLLGQVVETQYF
>few|.|TRBV2|TRBJ2-3
TGTGCCAGCAGTGAAGGAAGGACCCCGAGGGGAGATACGCAGTATTTT
CASSEGRTPRGDTQYF
>.|.|TRBV5-1|TRBJ2-1
TGCGCCAGCAGCTTGGCCCCCGGGGGAATAGGAGGGTACAATGAGCAGTTCTTC
CASSLAPGGIGGYNEQFF
>.|.|TRBV7-8|TRBJ1-3
TGTGCCAGCAGCTTAGATGCGCAACCCTCTGGAAACACCATATATTTT
CASSLDAQPSGNTIYF
>.|TRBD2|TRBV7-8|TRBJ2-5
TGTGCCAGCAGCTCCTCGTTCGAGACTAGCGGGAGAGTCGACAAGACCCAGTACTTC
CASSSSFETSGRVDKTQYF
>once|TRBD2|TRBV29-1|TRBJ2-1
TGCAGCGTAGGTCGGGACTATTTATACAATGAGCAGTTCTTC
CSVGRDYLYNEQFF
>.|.|TRBV19|TRBJ1-5
TGTGCCAGTAGTATCGGATTTTCGACAATTAGCAATCAGCCCCAGCATTTT
CASSIGFSTISNQPQHF
>.|TRBD2|TRBV30|TRBJ2-5
TGTGCCTGGAGTGGGACTAGCGGGGAGACCCAGTACTTC
CAWSGTSGETQYF
>.|.|TRBV5-1|TRBJ1-4
TGCGCCAGCAGCTTGGGGGGTACTAATGAAAAACTGTTTTTT
CASSLGGTNEKLFF
>.|TRBD1|TRBV5-6|TRBJ2-3
TGTGCCAGCAGCTCAATGGACAGGGGGGTTGAAGATACGCAGTATTTT
CASSSMDRGVEDTQYF
>.|.|TRBV7-9|TRBJ1-4
TGTGCCAGCAGCTTAGGCCAGGGGAACTCTCTGTTTTTT
CASSLGQGNSLFF
>.|.|TRBV9|TRBJ2-5
TGTGCCAGCAGCACCGGCCAAGAGACCCAGTACTTC
CASSTGQETQYF
>.|.|TRBV19|TRBJ2-1
TGTGCCAGTAGTGTACAGGTATCCACTGAGCAGTTCTTC
CASSVQVSTEQFF
>once|.|TRBV19|TRBJ1-4
TGTGCCAGTAGTACGGGACAAACTACTAATGAAAAACTGTTTTTT
CASSTGQTTNEKLFF